There are many counts of the clone carrying this TCR beta chain. The ends were cut back, 6 bases at V and 1 base at J, with 15 bases in the middle. The CDR3 runs 15 residues. This specimen comes from a study of patients and donors after allogeneic stem cell transplantation. TCRdb analysed the RT-PCR reads with MiXCR anew, one entry per CDR3 protein. The table shows a few hundred thousand distinct CDR3 sequences, with roughly 14% occurring only once. Material for sequencing was blood, either unsorted or a sorted T cell fraction (not recorded which). The chain uses TRBV12-3 or TRBV12-4 and TRBJ1-1; no firm D call. The TCR originated in a human donor who was either an allogeneic HSCT recipient or a stem cell or donor lymphocyte infusion donor (not recorded which). It is not recorded whose cells these are; they may come from a transplant donor. CDR3 region: CASSRREVRNTEAFF. Written as DNA, the CDR3 is TGTGCCAGCAGCAGGAGGGAGGTAAGGAACACTGAAGCTTTCTTT.